This T cell receptor beta chain stems from a study of shared clonotypes between healthy human individuals. On the study more broadly: The donor group consisted of a couple of women and a few men, aged 18 to 49.

General observations from the study: Among non-shared clonotypes, generation probabilities were lower than among those shared by all four donors. Sequencing depth was predicted to influence how clonotypes are shared among donors.

Germline CDR1 reads SGHVS; CDR2 reads FNYEAQ. The length of the CDR3 is 13 residues. In regard to this clone: Its antigen is as yet unknown. At one of its ends the junction is not consistent with the germline gene, which may arise from a read error.

How the authors handled the data: Junction-only sequences produced by ImmunoSEQ had no quality scores, so filtering differed. Assay: immunoSEQ multiplex PCR; the TCRdb copy retains only in-frame clones and omits some. For V, J and clone size, that table is used; D and trimming come from the DNA. The sample consists of some 1.1 million clones, about 72% of them appearing once. The receptor was isolated from a man aged 18 to 29 in good health. Some clones in this sample may be carry-over from other donors' samples. The V gene is TRBV7-6, the J gene TRBJ2-1; a possible D gene is TRBD2 (5 bases). The sequenced sample consisted of memory CD4+ T cells from PBMCs. Subset denoted: CD45RA-negative fraction. This CDR3 is CASSLSSYDEQFF. Here the CDR3 DNA reads TGTGCCAGCAGCTTATCTAGCTACGATGAGCAGTTCTTC.